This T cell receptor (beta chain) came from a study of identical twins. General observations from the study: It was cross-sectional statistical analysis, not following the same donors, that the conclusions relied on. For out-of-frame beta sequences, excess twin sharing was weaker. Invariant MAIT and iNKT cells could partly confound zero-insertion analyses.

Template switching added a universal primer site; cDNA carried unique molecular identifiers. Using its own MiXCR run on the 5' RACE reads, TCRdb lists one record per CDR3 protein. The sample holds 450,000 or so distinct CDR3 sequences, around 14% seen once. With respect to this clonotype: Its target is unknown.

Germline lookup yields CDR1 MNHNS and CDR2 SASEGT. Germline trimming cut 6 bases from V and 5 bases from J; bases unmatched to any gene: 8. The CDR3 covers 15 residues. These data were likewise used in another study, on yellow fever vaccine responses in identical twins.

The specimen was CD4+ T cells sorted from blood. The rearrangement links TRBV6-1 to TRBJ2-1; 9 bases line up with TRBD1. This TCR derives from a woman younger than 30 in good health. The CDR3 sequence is CASRSDRGGHNEQFF. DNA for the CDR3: TGTGCCAGCAGATCCGACAGGGGGGGCCACAATGAGCAGTTCTTC.